These T cell receptor beta chains were read from a single sample in a study of blood T cell repertoires in COVID-19. Assay used: immunoSEQ multiplex PCR; TCRdb lists only in-frame clones, some missing. The sample records 100,000 or so clones, under 75% being singletons. Sample: peripheral blood. These receptor sequences come from a man older than 75 with acute or convalescent COVID-19. CDR3s include the opening cysteine and the closing phenylalanine or tryptophan. D genes are given only for firm matches. Clone size is not always given. Where it is, it says once, few, many or a class for expanded clones.

size	V	J	D	DNA	CDR3
NA	TRBV19	TRBJ2-3	NA	TGTGCCAGTAGTATAGTAGCGCACCCGGCGGGCACGCAGTATTTT	CASSIVAHPAGTQYF
NA	TRBV24-1	TRBJ1-2	NA	TGTGCCACCAGTGATCCCACGGGGTTTGGCTACACCTTC	CATSDPTGFGYTF
NA	TRBV2	TRBJ2-1	TRBD2	TGTGCCAGCAGTTTTACTAGCGGCCCTTACAATGAGCAGTTCTTC	CASSFTSGPYNEQFF
NA	TRBV28	TRBJ1-4	NA	TGTGCCAGCAGGAGTGGTGCGGATGAAAAACTGTTTTTT	CASRSGADEKLFF
NA	TRBV7-9	TRBJ2-3	NA	TGTGCCAGCGGCACCGAGGCAGATACGCAGTATTTT	CASGTEADTQYF
NA	TRBV15	TRBJ2-3	NA	TGTGCCACCGGGCGGGGACGCACAGATACGCAGTATTTT	CATGRGRTDTQYF
NA	TRBV18	TRBJ1-1	NA	TGTGCCAGCTCACCACCAGAAAGGGGGACGATGAACACTGAAGCTTTCTTT	CASSPPERGTMNTEAFF
once	TRBV7-2	TRBJ2-5	NA	TGTGCCAGCAGCTTAGCATCAGGGCAAGAGACCCAGTACTTC	CASSLASGQETQYF
NA	TRBV29-1	TRBJ1-2	TRBD1	TGCAGCGTTGTAGGGCAGGGGGCGCGTGGCTACACCTTC	CSVVGQGARGYTF
NA	TRBV24-1	TRBJ1-5	TRBD1	TGTGCCACCAGTCTAGGGGGCTCGCAGCCCCAGCATTTT	CATSLGGSQPQHF